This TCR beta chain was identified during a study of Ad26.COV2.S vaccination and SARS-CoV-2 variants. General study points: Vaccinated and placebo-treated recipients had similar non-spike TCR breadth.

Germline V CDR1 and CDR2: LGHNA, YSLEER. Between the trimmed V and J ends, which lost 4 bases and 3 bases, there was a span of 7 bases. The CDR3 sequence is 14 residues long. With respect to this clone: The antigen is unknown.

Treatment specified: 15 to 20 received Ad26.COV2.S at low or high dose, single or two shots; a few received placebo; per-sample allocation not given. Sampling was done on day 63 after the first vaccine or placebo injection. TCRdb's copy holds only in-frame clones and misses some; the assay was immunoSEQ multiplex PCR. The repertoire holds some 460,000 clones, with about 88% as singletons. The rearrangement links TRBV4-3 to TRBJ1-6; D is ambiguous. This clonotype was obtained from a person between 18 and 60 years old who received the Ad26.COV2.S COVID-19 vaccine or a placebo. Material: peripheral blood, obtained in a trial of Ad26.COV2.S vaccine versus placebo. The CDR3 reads CASSLGYYNSPLHF. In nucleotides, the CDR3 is TGCGCCAGCAGCCTGGGGTACTATAATTCACCCCTCCACTTT.